These T cell receptor beta chains were read from a single sample in a study of T cells in localized non-small cell lung cancer. Some clones are missing from TCRdb's copy, which holds only in-frame ones; the method was immunoSEQ multiplex PCR. The repertoire has 10,000 to 15,000 clones, about 86% of them found once; the top ten carry around 58%. The material sequenced was peripheral blood, taken before any cancer treatment. The receptors were gathered from a male donor aged 60 or older with stage III lung adenocarcinoma. CDR3s include the opening cysteine and the closing phenylalanine or tryptophan. A D gene is named only where the DNA matches it firmly. Clone size is not always given. Where it is, it says once, few, many or a class for expanded clones.

V gene,J gene,clone size,D gene,CDR3 DNA,CDR3 protein
TRBV10-3,TRBJ2-3,.,TRBD2,TGTGCCGTGTCCGGGACTAGCGGATCTAGCACAGATACGCAGTATTTT,CAVSGTSGSSTDTQYF
TRBV5-6,TRBJ2-2,.,.,TGTGCCAGCAGCTTGATTGACAGTGGGGCCGGGGAGCTGTTTTTT,CASSLIDSGAGELFF
TRBV6-1,TRBJ2-7,.,.,TGTGCCAGCAGCAGAACCAGGAAAAGCTCCTACGAGCAGTACTTC,CASSRTRKSSYEQYF
TRBV6-1,TRBJ2-7,.,.,TGTGCCACTAACTGGGGGGGCACTAACTCCTACGAGCAGTACTTC,CATNWGGTNSYEQYF
TRBV11-2,TRBJ1-5,.,.,TGTGCCAGCAGCTCCAACGGTCAGCCCCAGCATTTT,CASSSNGQPQHF
TRBV5-1,TRBJ2-2,.,TRBD1,TGCGCCAGCAGCATGGGACAGTTAACAACCGGGGAGCTGTTTTTT,CASSMGQLTTGELFF
TRBV27,TRBJ2-7,.,TRBD2,TGTGCCAGCAGTTTATACACTAGCGGAGGATACGAGCAGTACTTC,CASSLYTSGGYEQYF
TRBV27,TRBJ2-5,.,.,TGTGCCAGCAGTTTATTGGGAGAGACCCAGTACTTC,CASSLLGETQYF
TRBV6-5,TRBJ2-1,.,TRBD2,TGTGCCAGCAGGATACGGGGGGACCGTTACAATGAGCAGTTCTTC,CASRIRGDRYNEQFF
TRBV18,TRBJ1-1,few,.,TGTGCCAGCTCCGCCGGGGGCAGCAACACTGAAGCTTTCTTT,CASSAGGSNTEAFF
TRBV7-8,TRBJ2-2,.,.,TGTGCCAGCAGGGACCAACCGGGACTTAACACCGGGGAGCTGTTTTTT,CASRDQPGLNTGELFF
TRBV6-5,TRBJ2-7,.,.,TGTGCCAGCACTCGTGGATCACAGAGCGAGCAGTACTTC,CASTRGSQSEQYF
TRBV2,TRBJ1-5,.,.,TGTGCCAGCACGGGGGCTATATTCGGTCAGCCCCAGCATTTT,CASTGAIFGQPQHF
TRBV6-5,TRBJ1-2,once,.,TGTGCCAGCAGGTTTGACAGGAACTATGGCTACACCTTC,CASRFDRNYGYTF
TRBV5-5,TRBJ2-3,.,.,TGTGCCAGCAGCGACAGAGAGCTTACAGATACGCAGTATTTT,CASSDRELTDTQYF
TRBV7-9,TRBJ2-1,.,.,TGTGCCAGCAGAGGAGCGGGCCGATACAATGAGCAGTTCTTC,CASRGAGRYNEQFF
TRBV29-1,TRBJ1-1,.,.,TGCGGCGTAGGGGGTCCTGAAGCTTTCTTT,CGVGGPEAFF
TRBV19,TRBJ2-1,.,TRBD2,TGTGCCACCGGAGCCGGGACTAGCGGGAGTATTAATGAGCAGTTCTTC,CATGAGTSGSINEQFF
TRBV5-4,TRBJ1-2,.,TRBD1,TGTGCCAGCAGCTTGGAGACAGGGCCCTATGGCTACACCTTC,CASSLETGPYGYTF
TRBV29-1,TRBJ1-1,.,.,TGCAGCGCCCGAAGGGGGGAAGACACTGAAGCTTTCTTT,CSARRGEDTEAFF
TRBV6-1,TRBJ2-7,.,TRBD2,TGTGCCAGCGGGGGGAGGGTACCTCCCGGCGAGCAGTACTTC,CASGGRVPPGEQYF
TRBV4-1,TRBJ2-7,.,.,TGCGCCAGCAGCCAATATCAGCAAGCGGCCAACTACGAGCAGTACTTC,CASSQYQQAANYEQYF
TRBV11-2,TRBJ2-2,.,.,TGTGCCAGCAGCTTAGTGGTTCGCGGCGGGGAGCTGTTTTTT,CASSLVVRGGELFF
TRBV6-5,TRBJ1-1,few,.,TGTGCCAGCAGTTACTCCGGGAGCATCGGGACTGAAGCTTTCTTT,CASSYSGSIGTEAFF
TRBV2,TRBJ1-1,few,.,TGTGCCAGCAGTGAATGGACTTCCAGGGACACTGAAGCTTTCTTT,CASSEWTSRDTEAFF
TRBV6-1,TRBJ1-2,.,TRBD1,TGTGCCAGCAGTGAAGGTCTGGACAGGGGGAACTATGGCTACACCTTC,CASSEGLDRGNYGYTF
TRBV6-1,TRBJ2-7,once,TRBD2,TGTGCCAGCAGGGGACTAGCGCCTGATGCCTACGAGCAGTACTTC,CASRGLAPDAYEQYF
TRBV7-6,TRBJ1-2,once,.,TGTGCCAGCAGCTTTATATATGAATCTCGATATGGCTACACCTTC,CASSFIYESRYGYTF
TRBV7-6,TRBJ2-7,.,.,TGTGCCAGCAGCGAAGGACAGGGAGGGACCTACGAGCAGTACTTC,CASSEGQGGTYEQYF
TRBV30,TRBJ1-2,.,.,TGTGCCTGGAGGGGGGGGATAGGAGGCTACACCTTC,CAWRGGIGGYTF
TRBV5-1,TRBJ2-5,.,TRBD1,TGCGCCAGCAGCCCCGGGACAGGCGGATACCAAGAGACCCAGTACTTC,CASSPGTGGYQETQYF
TRBV6-4,TRBJ1-1,.,.,TGTGCCAGCAGCCCTTGGGGGGGATGGAACACTGAAGCTTTCTTT,CASSPWGGWNTEAFF
TRBV5-1,TRBJ2-7,.,.,TGCGCCAGCAGCTGGGACGGGGACGAGCAGTACTTC,CASSWDGDEQYF
TRBV2,TRBJ2-3,.,.,TGTGCCAGCAGGAGGGCTAGCAGCACAGATACGCAGTATTTT,CASRRASSTDTQYF
TRBV7-2,TRBJ2-5,few,TRBD2,TGTGCCAGCAGCTTCGCCGGGACTAGCGCCGAGACCCAGTACTTC,CASSFAGTSAETQYF
TRBV30,TRBJ2-1,.,TRBD2,TGTGCCTGGCGGAGCGGGAGCTCCTACAATGAGCAGTTCTTC,CAWRSGSSYNEQFF
TRBV7-8,TRBJ2-2,.,.,TGTGCCAGCAGCCATCGACAGAGAGTCACCGGGGAGCTGTTTTTT,CASSHRQRVTGELFF
TRBV7-7,TRBJ2-5,.,.,TGTGCCAGCAGCCCCACCCCCCGGACGTATTACGGAGAGACCCAGTACTTC,CASSPTPRTYYGETQYF
TRBV7-9,TRBJ1-1,.,.,TGTGCCAGCAGCTACTCCGGGACAAGAGGAATGAACACTGAAGCTTTCTTT,CASSYSGTRGMNTEAFF
TRBV4-2,TRBJ1-4,.,.,TGTGCCAGCAGCCGAGGGGGTGGTGGCGAAAAACTGTTTTTT,CASSRGGGGEKLFF